This paragraph reports one T cell receptor (beta chain). Its antigen is not identified. The source of the sample is a study of T cell responses to AZD1222 COVID-19 vaccine. The study, taken as a whole, reports: Vaccine-related CD4 TCRs covered spike, predominating at 160-218 and 743-854. It should be noted that donors were predominantly white British and more often female, and clonal diversity was possibly underestimated.

Trimming took 7 bases from V and 2 from J, leaving 8 bases between them. CDR3 length equals 12 residues. Looked up from germline, CDR1 is SNHLY and CDR2 is FYNNEI. Measured with immunoSEQ multiplex PCR; TCRdb has only the in-frame clones, and not every one. The table includes tens of thousands of clones, about 88% detected once. Source: peripheral blood, taken 28 days after the second AZD1222 dose. V is TRBV2 and J is TRBJ1-2, with a tentative D call TRBD1 (6 bases). This sequence originates from an adult who received the AZD1222 COVID-19 vaccine. DNA of the CDR3: TGTGCCAGCATAGGGGGGAACTATGGCTACACCTTC. This gives the protein CASIGGNYGYTF.